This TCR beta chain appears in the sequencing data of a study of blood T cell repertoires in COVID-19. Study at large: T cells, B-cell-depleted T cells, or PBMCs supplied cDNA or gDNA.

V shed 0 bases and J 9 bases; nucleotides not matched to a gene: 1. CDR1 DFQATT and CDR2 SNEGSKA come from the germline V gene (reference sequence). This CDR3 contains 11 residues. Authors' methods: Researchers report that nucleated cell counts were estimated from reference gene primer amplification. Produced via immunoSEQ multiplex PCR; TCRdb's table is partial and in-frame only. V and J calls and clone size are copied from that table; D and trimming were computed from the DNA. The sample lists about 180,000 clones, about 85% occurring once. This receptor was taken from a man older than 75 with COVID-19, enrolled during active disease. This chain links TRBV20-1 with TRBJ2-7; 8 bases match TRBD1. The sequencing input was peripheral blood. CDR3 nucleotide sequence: TGCAGTGCTAGAGATGGGACAGGGCAGTACTTC. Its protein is CSARDGTGQYF.